What follows are 21 T cell receptor beta chains derived from one specimen sequenced in a study of shared clonotypes between healthy human individuals. Assay used: immunoSEQ multiplex PCR; TCRdb lists only in-frame clones, some missing. Of 2 million to 2.5 million clones listed, approximately 93% are singletons. Sequencing input: naive CD4+ T cells from PBMCs. Subset reported: CD45RA+ positively selected. The source of these receptors is a man younger than 30 in good health. Some clones in this sample may be carry-over from other donors' samples.

This chain links TRBV18 with TRBJ2-7; D tentatively fits TRBD1 or TRBD2 (5 bases each). V was cut by 5 bases and J by 7 bases, with 15 bases left in between. The CDR3 is made up of 13 amino acids. From germline, CDR1 is KGHSH and CDR2 LQKENI. In DNA form, the CDR3 reads TGTGCCAGCTCATGGGACCAAAGAGGGGAGCAGTACTTC. Its translation: CASSWDQRGEQYF.

V usage is TRBV15 and J usage is TRBJ1-4; TRBD1 is a possible D gene (6 bases). The CDR3 spans 15 residues. Germline V lookup: CDR1 LNHNV, CDR2 YYDKDF (reference sequence). V was pared by 0 bases and J by 8 bases, with 13 bases between. The CDR3 spells CATSRDEGGGEKLFF. The CDR3 DNA follows: TGTGCCACCAGCAGAGATGAAGGGGGTGGGGAAAAACTGTTTTTT.

The chain joins TRBV4-2 to TRBJ2-7, with 9 bases identical to TRBD1. CDR1 is LGHNA and CDR2 is YNFKEQ in the germline V gene. The V and J ends lost 2 bases and 0 bases, in that order; junction bases with no gene match: 14. The CDR3 totals 19 residues. Here the CDR3 reads CASSQQGASGTGLSYEQYF. The CDR3 DNA is TGTGCCAGCAGCCAACAGGGGGCCTCCGGGACAGGGCTCTCCTACGAGCAGTACTTC.

This clone was seen a handful of times. J is TRBJ1-5 and V is TRBV7-9; 7 nucleotides align to TRBD1. The CDR3 is 17 residues long. V was pared by 5 bases and J by 4 bases, with 14 bases of the junction left unmatched. Looked up from germline, CDR1 is SEHNR and CDR2 is FQNEAQ (reference sequence). As DNA, the CDR3 is TGTGCCAGCAGCCACGGACCGGGACAGTCAATAAATCAGCCCCAGCATTTT. This codes for CASSHGPGQSINQPQHF.

J is TRBJ1-2 and V is TRBV2; 9 positions match TRBD1. Germline V gene sequence: CDR1 SNHLY, CDR2 FYNNEI. The CDR3 covers 13 residues. The trim removed 6 bases at V and 8 bases at J, leaving 7 bases unmatched. The CDR3 here is CASSAGTGKGYTF. The CDR3 DNA reads as TGTGCCAGCAGCGCCGGGACAGGGAAAGGCTACACCTTC. Full variable domain (outside the CDR3, taken from reference TRBV2 and TRBJ1-2): EPEVTQTPSHQVTQMGQEVILRCVPISNHLYFYWYRQILGQKVEFLVSFYNNEISEKSEIFDDQFSVERPDGSNFTLKIRSTKLEDSAMYFCASSAGTGKGYTFGSGTRLTVV.

V is TRBV30 and J is TRBJ2-5, with D uncertain. The CDR3 is 15 amino acids. The germline V and J ends were trimmed by 0 bases and 2 bases, with 13 bases remaining between them. Germline CDR1 is GTSNPN and CDR2 is SVGIG (reference sequence). Here the CDR3 reads CAWSVQSWRQETQYF. Here the CDR3 DNA reads TGTGCCTGGAGTGTACAGTCATGGAGACAAGAGACCCAGTACTTC.

This rearrangement joins TRBV4-3 to TRBJ2-1, with a tentative D call TRBD2 (6 bases). Trimming stripped 0 bases from V and 10 bases from J, with 10 bases between. The CDR3 runs to 13 residues. Germline loops: CDR1 LGHNA, CDR2 YSLEER. The DNA of the CDR3 is TGCGCCAGCAGCCAAGATAGGCGGGGAGAGCAGTTCTTC. Translation gives CASSQDRRGEQFF.

The V call is TRBV11-2, the J call TRBJ2-4, with 9 bases fitting TRBD2. The CDR3 is 18 amino acids. The V segment lost 1 base and the J segment 2 bases; nucleotides outside the gene matches: 9. Germline CDR1 SGHAT, CDR2 FQNNGV. The CDR3 DNA follows: TGTGCCAGCAGCTTAGCCGAAGAACTAGCGGGTCCCAAAAACATTCAGTACTTC. Protein product: CASSLAEELAGPKNIQYF.

This clone was found once. The identical CDR3 is also encoded by other nucleotide sequences in the sample. V gene TRBV7-9 combines with J gene TRBJ1-1; 7 bases are shared with TRBD1. Germline trimming cut 4 bases from V and 8 bases from J; bases unmatched to any gene: 7. Germline V lookup: CDR1 SEHNR, CDR2 FQNEAQ (reference sequence). The CDR3 consists of 13 residues. The CDR3 spells CASSSQGGAEAFF. CDR3 coding DNA: TGTGCCAGCAGCTCGCAGGGGGGAGCCGAAGCTTTCTTT.

This clone was counted once. The chain combines TRBV5-1 with TRBJ2-1; possibly TRBD2 for D (7 bases). The CDR3 extends over 14 amino acids. V gave up 4 bases and J gave up 5 bases, with 13 bases separating them. Germline CDR1 SGHRS, CDR2 YFSETQ. As DNA, the CDR3 is TGCGCCAGCAGCGACTCGGGGGGCAACAATGAGCAGTTCTTC. Residues: CASSDSGGNNEQFF.

Written as DNA, the CDR3 is TGTGCCAGCAGACCCGGGACAGGGGCCAACGTCCTGACTTTC. Encoded protein: CASRPGTGANVLTF. The chain recombines TRBV27 with TRBJ2-6; perhaps TRBD1 as D (6 bases). Trimming removed 6 bases from V and 4 bases from J, with 10 bases in between. Germline lookup yields CDR1 MNHEY and CDR2 SMNVEV (reference sequence). This CDR3 is 14 amino acids long. The full variable domain, its missing parts supplied by reference TRBV27 and TRBJ2-6, is EAQVTQNPRYLITVTGKKLTVTCSQNMNHEYMSWYRQDPGLGLRQIYYSMNVEVTDKGDVPEGYKVSRKEKRNFPLILESPSPNQTSLYFCASRPGTGANVLTFGAGSRLTVL.

Turning to this clone: Other DNA sequences within the sample encode an identical CDR3. The chain couples TRBV7-3 to TRBJ1-1; D gene unclear. CDR1 is SGHTA and CDR2 is FQGTGA in the germline V gene. With 5 bases removed from V and 0 bases from J, the gap between germline ends came to 7 bases. CDR3 length equals 13 residues. This CDR3 reads CASSLSVNTEAFF. DNA of the CDR3: TGTGCCAGCAGCCTATCAGTGAACACTGAAGCTTTCTTT.

Of note for this clone: This sample also contains other DNA sequences that code for the same CDR3. The chain employs TRBV5-6 and TRBJ2-3; D call uncertain. The CDR3 has 13 amino acids. The germline V gene encodes CDR1 SGHDT and CDR2 YYEEEE. Trimming pared 0 bases from V and 3 bases from J, leaving 5 bases between. The CDR3 nucleotides are TGTGCCAGCAGCTTGGCGGGTACAGATACGCAGTATTTT. Its translation is CASSLAGTDTQYF.

This clone was picked up one time. The sample carries other DNA sequences with the same CDR3. The chain has TRBV5-4 and TRBJ1-3; D call uncertain. The germline CDR1 and CDR2 sequences are SGHNT and YYREEE (reference sequence). This CDR3 is 13 amino acids long. Trimming shortened V by 4 bases and J by 0 bases, and 5 bases separated the two germline ends. Here the CDR3 reads CASSLSSGNTIYF. The CDR3 DNA reads TGTGCCAGCAGCCTGAGCTCTGGAAACACCATATATTTT.

As for this clone: The same CDR3 can be traced to other DNA sequences in this sample. The chain links TRBV6-5 to TRBJ2-7; TRBD2 might be the D (5 bases). With 0 bases removed from V and 3 bases from J, the gap between germline ends came to 6 bases. This CDR3 is built from 13 residues. Germline V gene sequence: CDR1 MNHEY, CDR2 SVGAGI. CDR3 sequence (DNA): TGTGCCAGCAGTTACTCCCGGGACTACGAGCAGTACTTC. Amino acids: CASSYSRDYEQYF.

The V and J genes are TRBV28 and TRBJ2-7; the D gene could be TRBD1 or TRBD2 (5 bases each). Germline assignment: CDR1 MDHEN and CDR2 SYDVKM. The CDR3 runs 14 residues. V was trimmed by 6 bases and J by 1 base, leaving 13 bases between them. The CDR3 sequence is CASRNDGGSYEQYF. The CDR3 DNA is TGTGCCAGCAGAAACGATGGGGGTTCCTACGAGCAGTACTTC.

The V call is TRBV5-6, the J call TRBJ2-5; D may correspond to TRBD1 or TRBD2 (5 bases each). The CDR3 extends over 13 amino acids. V lost 4 bases and J 2 bases, leaving 9 bases between the germline ends. Germline V gives CDR1 SGHDT, CDR2 YYEEEE. The CDR3: CASSPGRQETQYF. The DNA of the CDR3 is TGTGCCAGCAGCCCAGGGAGACAAGAGACCCAGTACTTC.

The chain has TRBV29-1 and TRBJ2-3; 7 nucleotides match TRBD1. The CDR3 totals 13 residues. Germline V gene data show CDR1 as SQVTM and CDR2 as ANQGSEA. The V gene end was trimmed by 8 bases and the J gene end by 5 bases; junction bases not matched to a gene: 10. The chain's CDR3 is CSSTGLSRDTQYF. DNA for the CDR3: TGCAGCTCGACAGGGTTATCAAGAGATACGCAGTATTTT.

This chain joins TRBV5-4 and TRBJ1-2; 8 positions agree with TRBD1. The CDR3 is made up of 15 amino acids. The trim removed 4 bases at V and 7 bases at J, leaving 12 bases unmatched. The germline V gene has CDR1 SGHNT and CDR2 YYREEE (reference sequence). CDR3 nucleotide sequence: TGTGCCAGCAGCGGGTACGCAGGGGGCCGCGGTGGCTACACCTTC. This gives the protein CASSGYAGGRGGYTF. Based on the CDR3 plus reference TRBV5-4 and TRBJ1-2, the full variable domain is ETGVTQSPTHLIKTRGQQVTLRCSSQSGHNTVSWYQQALGQGPQFIFQYYREEENGRGNFPPRFSGLQFPNYSSELNVNALELDDSALYLCASSGYAGGRGGYTFGSGTRLTVV.

The CDR3 bases are TGTGCCAGCAGTCCGGGACCCCGGGAGACCCAGTACTTC. Amino acid sequence: CASSPGPRETQYF. The chain has TRBV5-6 and TRBJ2-5; possibly TRBD1 or TRBD2 for D (5 bases each). The germline V gene encodes CDR1 SGHDT and CDR2 YYEEEE. The CDR3 has 13 residues. V was clipped by 5 bases and J by 5 bases, with 13 bases between them.

The chain carries TRBV14 and TRBJ2-7; TRBD2 agrees at 9 bases. CDR3 size: 16 residues. Per germline, CDR1 SGHDN and CDR2 FVKESK. V lost 1 base and J lost 5; bases outside the gene matches: 9. The CDR3 DNA is TGTGCCAGCAGCCAAGCTATGGCTAGCGGGACCCACGAGCAGTACTTC. Residues: CASSQAMASGTHEQYF.